The rows below give T cell receptor beta chains drawn from one sample of a study of CD39 and CD103 CD8 tumor-infiltrating T cells. Assay: immunoSEQ multiplex PCR; the TCRdb copy retains only in-frame clones and omits some. The sample comprises around 4,900 clones, roughly two thirds of which are singletons, and roughly an eighth rests with the top ten. Sequences were obtained from CD8+ T cells sorted from blood. These receptors all stem from a human donor with head and neck squamous cell carcinoma. The CDR3 runs from the conserved cysteine through the conserved F or W. D genes are given only for firm matches. Size tells how often a clone was seen (once, few, many) or the class of an expanded clone, and some rows leave it out.

size	D	V	J	DNA	CDR3
.	TRBD1	TRBV4-3	TRBJ2-7	TGCGCCAGCAGCCAAGACGGCCCGGGACAGTCCAACTACGAGCAGTACTTC	CASSQDGPGQSNYEQYF
.	TRBD1	TRBV6-6	TRBJ1-3	TGTGCCAGCAGTCCGACAGGGGTAGATGGAAACACCATATATTTT	CASSPTGVDGNTIYF
.	TRBD1	TRBV7-9	TRBJ2-6	TGTGCCAGCAGCTGGACAGGGTCTGGGGCCAACGTCCTGACTTTC	CASSWTGSGANVLTF
.	.	TRBV27	TRBJ1-1	TGTGCCAGCAGTTCTCCGGGGGGAAACACTGAAGCTTTCTTT	CASSSPGGNTEAFF
.	.	TRBV11-2	TRBJ2-7	TGTGCCAGCAGCTTATACATCTCCTACGAGCAGTACTTC	CASSLYISYEQYF
.	.	TRBV30	TRBJ1-2	TGTGCCTGGAGGATCGGGGTGCCCCTGAATGGCTACACCTTC	CAWRIGVPLNGYTF
.	TRBD1	TRBV7-9	TRBJ1-2	TGTGCCAGCAGCTTACCCCAGGGGGGAAACTATGGCTACACCTTC	CASSLPQGGNYGYTF
.	.	TRBV7-9	TRBJ1-6	TGTGCCAGCAGCTTACCGACTTATAATTCACCCCTCCACTTT	CASSLPTYNSPLHF
once	TRBD2	TRBV7-9	TRBJ2-2	TGTGCCAGCAGCTTAGGGCGGGGGGCGAACACCGGGGAGCTGTTTTTT	CASSLGRGANTGELFF
few	.	TRBV2	TRBJ2-7	TGTGCCAGCAGTGAGGGCAGCTCCTACGAGCAGTACTTC	CASSEGSSYEQYF
few	.	TRBV29-1	TRBJ1-1	TGCAGCGCTGAACAGGGGAACACTGAAGCTTTCTTT	CSAEQGNTEAFF
few	TRBD1	TRBV4-1	TRBJ2-7	TGCGCCAGCAGCCAAGCCGGACAGGGGGCCCGCGAGCAGTACTTC	CASSQAGQGAREQYF
few	TRBD2	TRBV19	TRBJ2-3	TGTGCCAGTAGCCGGACTAGCGGGGGGACAGATACGCAGTATTTT	CASSRTSGGTDTQYF
few	.	TRBV5-1	TRBJ2-1	TGCGCCAGCAGCCCGACAGCTGACAATGAGCAGTTCTTC	CASSPTADNEQFF
.	.	TRBV29-1	TRBJ2-1	TGCAGCGCTTCTAGTGGGGCATACAATGAGCAGTTCTTC	CSASSGAYNEQFF
.	TRBD1	TRBV13	TRBJ2-5	TGTGCCAGCAGCACCCGACAGGGGGTAAGGGAGACCCAGTACTTC	CASSTRQGVRETQYF
.	.	TRBV15	TRBJ2-2	TGTGCCACCAGCAGACAGGGTGACACCGGGGAGCTGTTTTTT	CATSRQGDTGELFF
medium-sized	.	TRBV7-9	TRBJ1-2	TGTGCCAGCAGCTCCGAGTCGGGACACCTAGGTGGCTACACCTTC	CASSSESGHLGGYTF
.	.	TRBV19	TRBJ2-7	TGTGCCAGTAGTATAGATCTGGACAGCTACGAGCAGTACTTC	CASSIDLDSYEQYF
.	.	TRBV29-1	TRBJ1-1	TGCAGCGGAAGGGGTTGGGACACTGAAGCTTTCTTT	CSGRGWDTEAFF
medium-sized	TRBD2	TRBV7-9	TRBJ2-1	TGTGCCAGCAGCTTTCCAGCGGGGTCCTACAATGAGCAGTTCTTC	CASSFPAGSYNEQFF
.	TRBD1	TRBV6-1	TRBJ1-2	TGTGCCAGCGAACGCAGGGGGCTTAATGGCTACACCTTC	CASERRGLNGYTF
.	.	TRBV7-2	TRBJ2-7	TGTGCCAGCAGCCCCAGCGACAGCAGCTCCTACGAGCAGTACTTC	CASSPSDSSSYEQYF
few	TRBD1	TRBV30	TRBJ2-7	TGTGCCTGGAGCGGGACAGGTCTTGCCTACGAGCAGTACTTC	CAWSGTGLAYEQYF
.	TRBD1	TRBV19	TRBJ2-1	TGTGCCAGTAGTATCAGGGGGACCGAGCAGTTCTTC	CASSIRGTEQFF
.	.	TRBV7-9	TRBJ2-2	TGTGCCAGCAGCCCGGAGGATGGGGACACCGGGGAGCTGTTTTTT	CASSPEDGDTGELFF
.	.	TRBV11-2	TRBJ1-3	TGTGCCACCCGGGACTCTGGAAACACCATATATTTT	CATRDSGNTIYF
.	TRBD2	TRBV4-1	TRBJ2-1	TGCGCCAGCAGCCAAGATTGGCGGGGGGCCTACAATGAGCAGTTCTTC	CASSQDWRGAYNEQFF
.	TRBD1	TRBV4-1	TRBJ2-2	TGCGCCAGCAGCCCCCTGCAGGACAGGGGGATAGTCGGGGAGCTGTTTTTT	CASSPLQDRGIVGELFF
.	.	TRBV7-9	TRBJ1-2	TGTGCCAGCAGTACACCATCGGGGGGCTACACCTTC	CASSTPSGGYTF
.	.	TRBV6-4	TRBJ2-1	TGTGCCAGCAGTGTGGCTGACTCCTACAATGAGCAGTTCTTC	CASSVADSYNEQFF